A selection of T cell receptor beta chains follows, all from one sample in a study of T cell responses to AZD1222 COVID-19 vaccine. Repertoires were generated with immunoSEQ multiplex PCR, while TCRdb's copy carries only in-frame clones and drops some. The repertoire has approximately 150,000 clones, around 83% of them found once; the top ten carry about 4.8%. The specimen comprised peripheral blood, sampled 28 days after the second AZD1222 dose. These receptors were taken from an adult who received the AZD1222 COVID-19 vaccine. Both conserved end residues are part of each CDR3. A D gene is named only where the DNA matches it firmly. Clone size is given for some rows only: seen once, a few or many times, or a class if the clone is expanded.

d_gene | j_gene | v_gene | abundance | CDR3nt | CDR3aa
TRBD2 | TRBJ2-7 | TRBV4-1 | - | TGCGCCAGCAGCCACCTCGGGACTAGCGGACTCTACGAGCAGTACTTC | CASSHLGTSGLYEQYF
- | TRBJ2-1 | TRBV19 | - | TGTGCCAGTAGTATTAATGCCTACTGGGAGCAGTTCTTC | CASSINAYWEQFF
TRBD2 | TRBJ2-2 | TRBV2 | - | TGTGCCAGCCAGGGACTAGCGTGGTACGCCGGGGAGCTGTTTTTT | CASQGLAWYAGELFF
- | TRBJ1-1 | TRBV4-1 | few | TGCGCCAGCAGCCCCCGGAGTCACACTGAAGCTTTCTTT | CASSPRSHTEAFF
- | TRBJ1-2 | TRBV14 | - | TGTGCCAGCAGCCACGTGACAGCAAGTCGGGGCTACACCTTC | CASSHVTASRGYTF
- | TRBJ2-7 | TRBV6-5 | - | TGTGCCCCCCCGAGGACAGCCTACGAGCAGTACTTC | CAPPRTAYEQYF
TRBD1 | TRBJ1-5 | TRBV6-4 | few | TGTGCCAGCAGTGACAGCGGGGCAGGGGGCGCTTTCGATAGCAATCAGCCCCAGCATTTT | CASSDSGAGGAFDSNQPQHF
- | TRBJ1-1 | TRBV2 | - | TGTGCCAGCGGAGGGGTTTACACTGAAGCTTTCTTT | CASGGVYTEAFF
- | TRBJ1-1 | TRBV6-5 | - | TGTGCCAGCAGTTACTCCCAGGGTGCGGGCACTGAAGCTTTCTTT | CASSYSQGAGTEAFF
- | TRBJ1-3 | TRBV6-5 | - | TGTGCCAGCCGACAGTTTGGGCCTTCTGGGGACACCATATATTTT | CASRQFGPSGDTIYF
- | TRBJ1-4 | TRBV25-1 | - | TGTGCCAGCAGGAGGAGTGGACCTAATGAAAAACTGTTTTTT | CASRRSGPNEKLFF
TRBD1 | TRBJ1-5 | TRBV28 | - | TGTGCCAGCCACTTACAGGGGGACTACAATCAGCCCCAGCATTTT | CASHLQGDYNQPQHF
- | TRBJ2-1 | TRBV9 | - | TGTGCCAGCAGCCCCTACTCAACAGGTAGCTCCTACAATGAGCAGTTCTTC | CASSPYSTGSSYNEQFF
- | TRBJ1-2 | TRBV9 | - | TGTGCCAGCAGCGTAGGATCCCTCGCGCTCTATGGCTACACCTTC | CASSVGSLALYGYTF
TRBD1 | TRBJ1-1 | TRBV6-5 | - | TGTGCCAGCAGATTACAGGGGTTTACTGAAGCTTTCTTT | CASRLQGFTEAFF
- | TRBJ2-2 | TRBV28 | - | TGTGCCAGCAGTTTGGGCTTGAGAGGGGCCCGGGAGCTGTTTTTT | CASSLGLRGARELFF
- | TRBJ1-6 | TRBV5-4 | - | TGTGCCAGCAGCGGAAGTGGGAGCTTAAATTCACCCCTCCACTTT | CASSGSGSLNSPLHF
TRBD1 | TRBJ2-7 | TRBV10-1 | - | TGCGCCAGCAGCCTCGGACAGGGAGGATTCTACGAGCAGTACTTC | CASSLGQGGFYEQYF
- | TRBJ2-7 | TRBV2 | - | TGTGCCAGCAGTGAAGCGGCACAGGGTAGGGACGAGCAGTACTTC | CASSEAAQGRDEQYF
TRBD2 | TRBJ2-3 | TRBV11-3 | once | TGTGCCAGCAGCCGTCTAGCGGGGGACACAGATACGCAGTATTTT | CASSRLAGDTDTQYF
TRBD2 | TRBJ2-3 | TRBV7-8 | - | TGTGCCAGCAGCTCCGGGACTAGCGGGCTCACAGATACGCAGTATTTT | CASSSGTSGLTDTQYF
- | TRBJ2-3 | TRBV28 | - | TGTGCCAGCAGTGCGGGACCCGGGAATACGCAGTATTTT | CASSAGPGNTQYF
- | TRBJ2-3 | TRBV9 | - | TGTGCCAGCAGCTTCCAGGGGGGGACAGGTGGGGATACGCAGTATTTT | CASSFQGGTGGDTQYF
- | TRBJ2-5 | TRBV7-7 | - | TGTGCTAGCAGCTTAGACCCGGTTGGGGAGACCCAGTACTTC | CASSLDPVGETQYF
- | TRBJ2-1 | TRBV2 | - | TGTGCCAGCAGGGACCGTTTGGATGAGCAGTTCTTC | CASRDRLDEQFF
- | TRBJ2-7 | TRBV18 | few | TGTGCCAGCTCACCTACTGAGGGGGGCGGGATCGAGCAGTACTTC | CASSPTEGGGIEQYF
- | TRBJ2-6 | TRBV10-3 | - | TGTGCCATCAGTGAGCTCCGGGGGACTGGGGCCAACGTCCTGACTTTC | CAISELRGTGANVLTF
- | TRBJ1-4 | TRBV5-1 | - | TGCGCCAGCAGCTTGGCTCCGGGATCGGGTGAAAAACTGTTTTTT | CASSLAPGSGEKLFF
- | TRBJ2-7 | TRBV10-1 | few | TGCGCCAGCAGTGGACAGTCCGGGGAGCAGTACTTC | CASSGQSGEQYF
- | TRBJ1-3 | TRBV6-1 | - | TGTGCCAGCAGTGAGATGTTCTCTGGAAACACCATATATTTT | CASSEMFSGNTIYF
TRBD1 | TRBJ1-2 | TRBV7-2 | few | TGTGCCAGCAGCTCAGGACAGGGTCTCACCTTC | CASSSGQGLTF
- | TRBJ1-5 | TRBV24-1 | - | TGTGCCACCAGTTCAGGGGTCGGTCAGCCCCAGCATTTT | CATSSGVGQPQHF
- | TRBJ2-3 | TRBV6-5 | - | TGTGCCAGCAGGCCACCACCAGAGGGGACGCAGTATTTT | CASRPPPEGTQYF
- | TRBJ1-4 | TRBV18 | - | TGTGCCAGCTCACCCACAAAAAGCACCGCAACTAATGAAAAACTGTTTTTT | CASSPTKSTATNEKLFF
- | TRBJ1-3 | TRBV7-6 | - | TGTGCCAGCAGCTTAGCTTCAACCCTCTCTGGAAACACCATATATTTT | CASSLASTLSGNTIYF
- | TRBJ1-1 | TRBV2 | - | TGTGCCAGCACAGGGTACCAGGACACTGAAGCTTTCTTT | CASTGYQDTEAFF
TRBD2 | TRBJ2-7 | TRBV6-5 | - | TGTGCCGCCTCGCATGGACTAGCGTACGAGCAGTACTTC | CAASHGLAYEQYF
- | TRBJ2-4 | TRBV15 | - | TGTGCCACCAGCGCCCTCGGGAACATTCAGTACTTC | CATSALGNIQYF
- | TRBJ1-6 | TRBV2 | - | TGTGCCAGCAGTGAAAGGGGGGGTTCACCCCTCCACTTT | CASSERGGSPLHF
- | TRBJ2-5 | TRBV11-3 | - | TGTGCCAGCAGCTTAGGGTCCGGCGGAGAGACCCAGTACTTC | CASSLGSGGETQYF
- | TRBJ1-6 | TRBV5-6 | - | TGTGCCAGCAGCTTTTACCGGGGACCCTATAATTCACCCCTCCACTTT | CASSFYRGPYNSPLHF
- | TRBJ2-7 | TRBV27 | once | TGTGCCAGCAGTTACGGATCTCCGGGCGAGCAGTACTTC | CASSYGSPGEQYF
TRBD2 | TRBJ2-1 | TRBV13 | - | TGTGCCAGCAGCTTACTAGCGGGAGGCCTCAATTTCGATGAGCAGTTCTTC | CASSLLAGGLNFDEQFF
TRBD1 | TRBJ1-6 | TRBV9 | - | TGTGCCAGCAGCGCGACAGGGGCCGTGAATTCACCCCTCCACTTT | CASSATGAVNSPLHF
TRBD2 | TRBJ2-1 | TRBV5-1 | - | TGCGCCAGCAGCTCCTCTTTAGCGGGAGCCAGGAATGAGCAGTTCTTC | CASSSSLAGARNEQFF
- | TRBJ1-5 | TRBV7-9 | - | TGTGCCCTCGCTTATGACAATCAGCCCCAGCATTTT | CALAYDNQPQHF
- | TRBJ1-1 | TRBV27 | once | TGTGCCAGCAGTTCACTAGGGGGGACGAACACTGAAGCTTTCTTT | CASSSLGGTNTEAFF
TRBD1 | TRBJ1-2 | TRBV13 | - | TGTGCCAGCAGCAGTAGACAGGGAAACTATGGCTACACCTTC | CASSSRQGNYGYTF
TRBD1 | TRBJ1-5 | TRBV19 | - | TGTGCCAGTAGTACGGACAGGGGTGGCAATCAGCCCCAGCATTTT | CASSTDRGGNQPQHF
TRBD1 | TRBJ1-4 | TRBV19 | - | TGTGCCAGTAGTATCGCAGTCGGGACAGGGGAAAAACTGTTTTTT | CASSIAVGTGEKLFF
- | TRBJ1-1 | TRBV21-1 | few | TGTGCCAGCAGCATCCAGGACAGCTTGAGGGGGTTGTTTGTTACTGAAGCTTTCTTT | CASSIQDSLRGLFVTEAFF
- | TRBJ1-2 | TRBV5-1 | - | TGCGCCAGCAGCCCCGGGGGGGCTGGGGATGGCTACACCTTC | CASSPGGAGDGYTF